This T cell receptor beta chain came from a study of OX40 agonist ivuxolimab in advanced cancers. Broader study findings: There were, on average, more expanded clones in CD8+ T cells than in CD4+.

The data were produced by immunoSEQ multiplex PCR, yet TCRdb's version contains in-frame clones alone and is incomplete. The sample contains some 21,000 clones, 65% to 70% of which appear only once. This clone occurred many times. Antigen: not known. Trimming pared 3 bases from V and 4 bases from J, leaving 12 bases between. The CDR3 has 14 amino acids. Germline V gives CDR1 LNHDA, CDR2 SQIVND (reference sequence). The chain recombines TRBV19 with TRBJ1-2; D remains unclear. The TCR was taken from an adult with an advanced solid tumor such as melanoma, head and neck, liver or kidney cancer. The sequenced sample was CD4+ or CD8+ T cells sorted from blood, obtained in a trial of the OX40 agonist ivuxolimab. CDR3 coding DNA: TGTGCCAGTAGTATTGACGGGGTTAGCTATGGCTACACCTTC. Protein sequence: CASSIDGVSYGYTF.